These 10 T cell receptor beta chains share one sample of origin, sequenced in a study of blood T cell repertoires in COVID-19. Produced via immunoSEQ multiplex PCR; TCRdb's table is partial and in-frame only. Altogether under 350,000 clones are present, approximately 86% being singletons, with the ten largest covering 1.3%. The sequencing input was peripheral blood. The source is a man between 65 and 80 years old with acute or convalescent COVID-19.

The chain uses TRBV6-2 or TRBV6-3 and TRBJ2-5; 8 positions agree with TRBD1. This CDR3 contains 19 residues. Trimming cost V 4 bases and J 1 base; bases outside gene matches: 17. The germline V gene has CDR1 MNHEY and CDR2 SVGEGT. DNA of the CDR3: TGTGCCAGCAGTTCCCTGGGGTTCTGGACAGGGACCTTCCAAGAGACCCAGTACTTC. Its translation is CASSSLGFWTGTFQETQYF.

The CDR3 DNA sequence: TGTGCCAGCAGTTTAACTAGAAAAACCTCAAGGAGCTCCTACGAGCAGTACTTC. Its protein is CASSLTRKTSRSSYEQYF. The chain is built from TRBV28 and TRBJ2-7; the D gene is possibly TRBD2 (5 bases). This CDR3 comprises 18 residues. V shed 2 bases and J shed 0 bases, with 20 bases lying between them. CDR1 is MDHEN, CDR2 SYDVKM, per germline. Using reference TRBV28 and TRBJ2-7 for the parts outside the CDR3, the full variable domain is DVKVTQSSRYLVKRTGEKVFLECVQDMDHENMFWYRQDPGLGLRLIYFSYDVKMKEKGDIPEGYSVSREKKERFSLILESASTNQTSMYLCASSLTRKTSRSSYEQYFGPGTRLTVT.

The gene calls are TRBV11-2 and TRBJ2-5, with D unresolved. CDR1 SGHAT and CDR2 FQNNGV come from the germline V gene. Trimming removed 3 bases from V and 1 base from J, with 9 bases in between. The CDR3 is 14 amino acids. CDR3: CASSLSTFQETQYF. CDR3 coding DNA: TGTGCCAGCAGCTTGTCGACTTTCCAAGAGACCCAGTACTTC.

V usage is TRBV25-1 and J usage is TRBJ1-4, with D perhaps matching TRBD1 (6 bases). This CDR3 is built from 15 residues. The ends were cut back, 6 bases at V and 7 bases at J, with 18 bases in the middle. Germline V gene data show CDR1 as MGHDK and CDR2 as SYGVNS. The CDR3 protein is CASSQGQGFGEKLFF. CDR3 nucleotide sequence: TGTGCCAGCAGCCAGGGGCAGGGCTTTGGTGAAAAACTGTTTTTT.

The CDR3 DNA reads TGCGCCAGCAGTGCAATAGCGGGGGCAGATACGCAGTATTTT. Translation gives CASSAIAGADTQYF. The chain links TRBV10-1 to TRBJ2-3; 9 bases map to TRBD2. The germline V gene encodes CDR1 WNHNN and CDR2 SYGVQD (reference sequence). Trimming took 4 bases from V and 4 from J; bases not matched to a gene: 3. The CDR3 spans 14 residues.

This clone was found a few times. The V and J genes are TRBV30 and TRBJ1-1; tentative D call: TRBD1 (5 bases). With 3 bases removed from V and 1 base from J, the gap between germline ends came to 6 bases. The CDR3 spans 12 residues. CDR1 is GTSNPN, CDR2 SVGIG, per germline (reference sequence). In nucleotides, the CDR3 is TGTGCCTGGAGCAGGGAGAACACTGAAGCTTTCTTT. Translation gives CAWSRENTEAFF.

The gene calls are TRBV2 and TRBJ2-1, with 10 bases lining up with TRBD2. V lost 4 bases and J lost 0; bases outside the gene matches: 3. CDR3 size: 16 residues. Germline loops: CDR1 SNHLY, CDR2 FYNNEI. In DNA form, the CDR3 reads TGTGCCAGCAGTGGGACTAGCGGATACTCCTACAATGAGCAGTTCTTC. This sequence encodes CASSGTSGYSYNEQFF. The whole variable domain, filled in from reference TRBV2 and TRBJ2-1, reads EPEVTQTPSHQVTQMGQEVILRCVPISNHLYFYWYRQILGQKVEFLVSFYNNEISEKSEIFDDQFSVERPDGSNFTLKIRSTKLEDSAMYFCASSGTSGYSYNEQFFGPGTRLTVL.

The gene calls are TRBV3-1 (or the pseudogene TRBV3-2) and TRBJ1-1; TRBD1 is a possible D gene (5 bases). From germline, CDR1 is LGHDT and CDR2 YNNKEL (reference sequence). The CDR3 totals 14 residues. The ends were cut back, 8 bases at V and 1 base at J, with 14 bases in the middle. The CDR3 coding sequence is TGTGCCAGCTTGAAGACAGATACGAACACTGAAGCTTTCTTT. Residues: CASLKTDTNTEAFF.

The chain has TRBV5-6 and TRBJ1-3, with a possible D match to TRBD1 (5 bases). CDR1 is SGHDT and CDR2 is YYEEEE in the germline V gene. This CDR3 is built from 14 residues. The V end was cut by 0 bases, the J end by 5 bases, with 9 bases between. The CDR3 is CASSLGQRRNTIYF. The CDR3 bases are TGTGCCAGCAGCTTGGGACAGCGCCGAAACACCATATATTTT.

V and J are TRBV2 and TRBJ2-3; TRBD2 matches at 9 bases. Germline V gene lookup returns CDR1 SNHLY and CDR2 FYNNEI. The trim removed 5 bases at V and 5 bases at J, leaving 8 bases unmatched. The CDR3 has 15 amino acids. CDR3 amino acids: CASSRSARGGDTQYF. The CDR3 DNA follows: TGTGCCAGCAGTCGTTCCGCGCGGGGGGGAGATACGCAGTATTTT.